Below, 21 T cell receptor beta chains from the same sample are listed, as sequenced in a study of cytomegalovirus exposure and HLA in healthy donors. Sequencing was performed with immunoSEQ multiplex PCR; in TCRdb, only in-frame clones are kept and a portion is missing. The table includes 98,000 or so clones, approximately 94% detected once. The sequenced material came from PBMCs. These receptors were obtained from a woman under 30 in good health and CMV-seronegative.

This chain links TRBV11-2 with TRBJ2-1; 16 bases agree with TRBD2. The CDR3 consists of 16 residues. Germline CDR1 is SGHAT and CDR2 is FQNNGV. Trimming took 5 bases from V and 9 from J; bases not matched to a gene: 7. CDR3 sequence: CASSMGLAGGQGEQFF. Here the CDR3 DNA reads TGTGCCAGCAGCATGGGACTAGCGGGGGGGCAGGGTGAGCAGTTCTTC.

V is TRBV28 and J is TRBJ1-1; D may be TRBD1 (6 bases). Trimming removed 1 base at V and 5 bases at J, with 14 bases between. CDR3 length: 15 amino acids. Germline V lookup: CDR1 MDHEN, CDR2 SYDVKM. For the CDR3, the DNA is TGTGCCAGCAGTTTATTGCTGGGGGCAGGGACTGAAGCTTTCTTT. Translating it yields CASSLLLGAGTEAFF.

This clone occurred once. The V gene is TRBV18, the J gene TRBJ2-5; a weak D match, TRBD1 (6 bases). The CDR3 contains 13 residues. CDR1 KGHSH and CDR2 LQKENI come from the germline V gene. V was trimmed by 3 bases and J by 4 bases, leaving 9 bases between them. The CDR3 DNA follows: TGTGCCAGCTCACCCCGGACAGTAGAGACCCAGTACTTC. Encoded protein: CASSPRTVETQYF.

The chain has TRBV5-1 and TRBJ2-3, with TRBD2 matching over 9 bases. From germline, CDR1 is SGHRS and CDR2 YFSETQ. J lost 1 base, V lost 6 bases, and 3 bases had no gene match. The CDR3 runs to 14 residues. CDR3 DNA sequence: TGCGCCAGCACGAGGACTAGCGGCACAGATACGCAGTATTTT. Translating it yields CASTRTSGTDTQYF.

The chain couples TRBV9 to TRBJ1-1, with D perhaps matching TRBD1 (5 bases). The CDR3 runs to 15 residues. Germline lookup yields CDR1 SGDLS and CDR2 YYNGEE. The V end lost 4 bases, the J end lost 0 bases, and 13 bases lay between the germline ends. Here the CDR3 DNA reads TGTGCCAGCAGCCCTCGTGCGACAGTGAACACTGAAGCTTTCTTT. Amino acid sequence: CASSPRATVNTEAFF.

The chain combines TRBV18 with TRBJ2-2; perhaps TRBD1 as D (6 bases). CDR3 size: 15 residues. Germline CDR1 reads KGHSH; CDR2 reads LQKENI. Trimming took 5 bases from V and 1 from J, leaving 11 bases between them. In nucleotides, the CDR3 is TGTGCCAGCTCAACCGGGACATTGAACACCGGGGAGCTGTTTTTT. As protein: CASSTGTLNTGELFF.

The chain combines TRBV30 with TRBJ1-1; tentatively, D is TRBD1 (5 bases). V lost 2 bases to trimming and J lost 1 base, with 20 bases between them. The CDR3 sequence is 17 residues long. Germline CDR1 reads GTSNPN; CDR2 reads SVGIG (reference sequence). The chain's CDR3 is CAWSPLGQGIRNTEAFF. DNA for the CDR3: TGTGCCTGGAGTCCCCTCGGGCAGGGCATTCGGAACACTGAAGCTTTCTTT.

J is TRBJ2-2 and V is TRBV7-3; 9 bases align to TRBD2. The length of the CDR3 is 17 residues. Trimming removed 0 bases from V and 4 bases from J; junction bases left unmatched: 6. Germline values: CDR1 SGHTA, CDR2 FQGTGA. The CDR3 sequence: CASSLTALAGLTGELFF. CDR3 nucleotides: TGTGCCAGCAGCTTAACGGCACTAGCGGGCCTCACCGGGGAGCTGTTTTTT. The full variable domain, completed using reference TRBV7-3 and TRBJ2-2, is GAGVSQTPSNKVTEKGKYVELRCDPISGHTALYWYRQSLGQGPEFLIYFQGTGAADDSGLPNDRFFAVRPEGSVSTLKIQRTERGDSAVYLCASSLTALAGLTGELFFGEGSRLTVL.

The V and J genes are TRBV4-2 and TRBJ1-1; D may be TRBD1 (6 bases). Germline CDR1 reads LGHNA; CDR2 reads YNFKEQ. V dropped 5 bases and J dropped 0 bases, with 13 bases sitting between them. The CDR3 is 15 residues long. CDR3 region: CASSSGTSMNTEAFF. The CDR3 nucleotides read TGTGCCAGCAGCTCGGGGACATCCATGAACACTGAAGCTTTCTTT.

This clone was detected only once. The V gene is TRBV10-3, the J gene TRBJ2-7, with TRBD1 matching 10 bases. Germline V gene sequence: CDR1 ENHRY, CDR2 SYGVKD. The V segment lost 3 bases and the J segment 2 bases; nucleotides outside the gene matches: 7. This CDR3 is 16 amino acids long. The CDR3 sequence is CAISESGTGDAYEQYF. The CDR3 DNA follows: TGTGCCATCAGTGAATCCGGGACAGGGGATGCCTACGAGCAGTACTTC.

This sequence joins TRBV19 and TRBJ1-5; maybe TRBD1 (6 bases). Germline V CDR1 and CDR2: LNHDA, SQIVND (reference sequence). The CDR3 runs 16 residues. Trimming removed 1 base at V and 0 bases at J, with 10 bases between. DNA for the CDR3: TGTGCCAGTAGTATAGCAGGGGTCCTTAGCAATCAGCCCCAGCATTTT. It codes for CASSIAGVLSNQPQHF.

CDR3 residues: CASSSGGLKETQYF. CDR3 in DNA: TGCGCCAGCAGCTCTGGGGGACTAAAAGAGACCCAGTACTTC. The J gene is TRBJ2-5, the V gene TRBV5-1; 7 positions agree with TRBD2. CDR3 length equals 14 residues. After removal of 3 bases from V and 3 bases from J, the junction contained 5 bases not matched to a gene. CDR1 and CDR2 (germline): SGHRS, YFSETQ.

This clone is a singleton in its sample. The chain links TRBV6-1 to TRBJ1-5; 9 bases map to TRBD1. V was clipped by 0 bases and J by 4 bases; unmatched bases: 4. CDR3 length: 16 residues. Germline assignment: CDR1 MNHNS and CDR2 SASEGT. The CDR3 is CASSEATGQGNQPQHF. CDR3 coding DNA: TGTGCCAGCAGTGAAGCAACGGGACAGGGAAATCAGCCCCAGCATTTT.

The rearrangement links TRBV9 to TRBJ1-2; 8 nucleotides agree with TRBD1. The V gene's germline CDR1 is SGDLS and CDR2 YYNGEE. The CDR3 length is 16 residues. The V segment lost 0 bases and the J segment 2 bases; nucleotides outside the gene matches: 6. CDR3 residues: CASSVGPGTGNYGYTF. The DNA of the CDR3 is TGTGCCAGCAGCGTAGGACCCGGGACAGGCAACTATGGCTACACCTTC.

The V gene is TRBV19, the J gene TRBJ2-3; a possible D gene is TRBD1 (7 bases). The ends were cut back, 1 base at V and 4 bases at J, with 15 bases in the middle. The CDR3 spans 16 residues. Germline assignment: CDR1 LNHDA and CDR2 SQIVND (reference sequence). The CDR3 here is CASSIVEGASADTQYF. CDR3 bases: TGTGCCAGTAGTATAGTGGAGGGGGCCTCAGCAGATACGCAGTATTTT. The complete variable domain, with remaining parts taken from reference TRBV19 and TRBJ2-3, reads DGGITQSPKYLFRKEGQNVTLSCEQNLNHDAMYWYRQDPGQGLRLIYYSQIVNDFQKGDIAEGYSVSREKKESFPLTVTSAQKNPTAFYLCASSIVEGASADTQYFGPGTRLTVL.

This sequence joins TRBV15 and TRBJ1-2; tentatively, D is TRBD1 (6 bases). Deletions cut 4 bases from V and 5 bases from J, with 17 bases between. This CDR3 is built from 15 residues. Germline values: CDR1 LNHNV, CDR2 YYDKDF (reference sequence). The CDR3 DNA reads as TGTGCCACCAGCACCTGGATACAGGGTTCTTATGGCTACACCTTC. Its protein product is CATSTWIQGSYGYTF.

This chain links TRBV30 with TRBJ1-2; 8 bases are shared with TRBD1. Germline-derived CDR1 and CDR2 are GTSNPN and SVGIG (reference sequence). The CDR3 is made up of 17 amino acids. V lost 0 bases, J lost 5 bases, and 14 bases stayed unmatched. The CDR3 sequence is CAWSVKGRDRTEYGYTF. CDR3 nucleotide sequence: TGTGCCTGGAGTGTAAAGGGTAGGGACAGGACAGAATATGGCTACACCTTC.

This clone has just one count. The chain is built from TRBV5-1 and TRBJ2-3; 10 positions agree with TRBD2. CDR3 size: 16 residues. Germline CDR1 and CDR2: SGHRS and YFSETQ. The V and J ends lost 4 bases and 6 bases, in that order; junction bases with no gene match: 11. CDR3 residues: CASSPRTSGVWDTQYF. CDR3 bases: TGCGCCAGCAGCCCCCGGACTAGCGGTGTTTGGGATACGCAGTATTTT. The whole variable domain, remainder taken from reference TRBV5-1 and TRBJ2-3, is KAGVTQTPRYLIKTRGQQVTLSCSPISGHRSVSWYQQTPGQGLQFLFEYFSETQRNKGNFPGRFSGRQFSNSRSEMNVSTLELGDSALYLCASSPRTSGVWDTQYFGPGTRLTVL.

This chain links TRBV18 with TRBJ1-5; maybe TRBD1 (6 bases). The germline CDR1 and CDR2 sequences are KGHSH and LQKENI. CDR3 length: 14 amino acids. Trimming took 3 bases from V and 5 from J, leaving 11 bases between them. The CDR3 loop reads CASSPGAGDQPQHF. CDR3 bases: TGTGCCAGCTCACCGGGGGCGGGCGATCAGCCCCAGCATTTT.

The V call is TRBV4-3, the J call TRBJ1-2; D is perhaps TRBD1 (5 bases). The CDR3 has 15 residues. V lost 1 base and J 4 bases, leaving 13 bases between the germline ends. The germline gives CDR1 LGHNA, CDR2 YSLEER. The CDR3 DNA sequence: TGCGCCAGCAGCCAAGTTACAGGACCGTCCTATGGCTACACCTTC. Translating it yields CASSQVTGPSYGYTF.

The rearrangement links TRBV10-1 to TRBJ2-7, with TRBD1 matching over 8 bases. Trimming removed 5 bases from V and 0 bases from J; junction bases left unmatched: 9. The CDR3 has 16 residues. From germline, CDR1 is WNHNN and CDR2 SYGVQD (reference sequence). CDR3 coding DNA: TGCGCCAGCAGTTTACCGGGACAGGCGATCTCCTACGAGCAGTACTTC. It yields the protein CASSLPGQAISYEQYF.